This T cell receptor (beta chain) originates from a study of CD8+ T cells in alopecia areata. In the study overall: Those treated were given oral tofacitinib at 5 to 10 mg twice daily.

Sample treatment: oral pan-JAK inhibitor, 5-10 mg twice daily. There are a few counts of this clone. This CDR3 comprises 16 residues. Germline trimming cut 4 bases from V and 4 bases from J; bases unmatched to any gene: 9. The germline gives CDR1 SGHRS, CDR2 YFSETQ. It was cDNA, reverse transcribed from extracted RNA, that served as the sequencing template. Libraries were prepared by immunoSEQ multiplex PCR; TCRdb keeps only in-frame clonotypes and omits some of them. The repertoire consists of approximately 200,000 clones, with 55% to 70% occurring once and the leading ten covering around 0.69%. The sample was CD4+ T cells sorted from blood, taken at week 4, from a patient treated with tofacitinib. The receptor comes from a human donor with alopecia areata. The chain carries TRBV5-1 and TRBJ2-3; 10 bases map to TRBD1. Here the CDR3 DNA reads TGCGCCAGCAGCCTACCAAGGACAGGGGGGGCAGATACGCAGTATTTT. Translated: CASSLPRTGGADTQYF.